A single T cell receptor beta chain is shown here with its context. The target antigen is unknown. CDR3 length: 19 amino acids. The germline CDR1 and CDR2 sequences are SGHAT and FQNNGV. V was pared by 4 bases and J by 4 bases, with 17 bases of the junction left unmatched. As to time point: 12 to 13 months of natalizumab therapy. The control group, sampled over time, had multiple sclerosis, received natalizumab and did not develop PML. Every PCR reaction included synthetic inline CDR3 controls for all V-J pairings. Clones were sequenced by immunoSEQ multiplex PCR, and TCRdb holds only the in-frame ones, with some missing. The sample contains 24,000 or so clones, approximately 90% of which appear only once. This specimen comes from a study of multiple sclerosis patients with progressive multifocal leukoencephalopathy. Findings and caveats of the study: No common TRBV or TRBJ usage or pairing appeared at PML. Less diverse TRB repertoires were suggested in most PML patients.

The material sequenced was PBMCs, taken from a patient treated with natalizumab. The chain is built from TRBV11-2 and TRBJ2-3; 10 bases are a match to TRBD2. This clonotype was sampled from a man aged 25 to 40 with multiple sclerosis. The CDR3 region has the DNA TGTGCCAGCAGCTCGAGGCCCCCTTCTAGCGGGAGTTGGCCAGATACGCAGTATTTT. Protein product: CASSSRPPSSGSWPDTQYF.